Sequencing of this T cell receptor (beta chain) was carried out in a study of breast tumors, draining lymph nodes, adjacent tissues. Breast cancer patients provided tissue from their axillary draining lymph nodes. Germline V gene data show CDR1 as SGHVS and CDR2 as FNYEAQ. V was pared by 1 base and J by 4 bases, with 17 bases between. The CDR3 covers 17 residues. Study outcomes and limitations: Luminal-like breast cancer showed significantly higher tumor–nontumor repertoire similarity than basal-like.

There are many counts of this clonotype. Its antigen is undetermined. From the multiplex PCR reads, TCRdb called clonotypes with MiXCR, one entry per CDR3 protein. The table lists around 290,000 distinct CDR3 sequences, over 25% of them singletons. The TCR originated in a female donor with breast cancer. Some clones in this sample may be carry-over from other donors' samples. V and J are TRBV7-6 and TRBJ2-1; TRBD1 is a possible D gene (6 bases). Specimen: axillary lymph node tissue. Written as DNA, the CDR3 is TGTGCCAGCAGCTTAGGCCTAAGGGGGAGCTTTTACAATGAGCAGTTCTTC. It yields the protein CASSLGLRGSFYNEQFF. Based on the CDR3 plus reference TRBV7-6 and TRBJ2-1, the full variable domain is GAGVSQSPRYKVTKRGQDVALRCDPISGHVSLYWYRQALGQGPEFLTYFNYEAQQDKSGLPNDRFSAERPEGSISTLTIQRTEQRDSAMYRCASSLGLRGSFYNEQFFGPGTRLTVL.